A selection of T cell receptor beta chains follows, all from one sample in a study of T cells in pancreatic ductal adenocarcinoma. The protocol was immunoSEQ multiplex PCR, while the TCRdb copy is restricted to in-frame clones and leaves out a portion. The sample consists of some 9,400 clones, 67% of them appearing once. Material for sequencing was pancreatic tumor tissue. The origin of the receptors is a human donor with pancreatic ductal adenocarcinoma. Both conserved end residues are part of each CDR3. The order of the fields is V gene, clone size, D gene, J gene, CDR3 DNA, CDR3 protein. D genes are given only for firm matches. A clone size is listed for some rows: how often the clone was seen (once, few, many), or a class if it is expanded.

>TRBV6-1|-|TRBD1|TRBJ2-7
TGTGCCAGCAGTGGACAGGGGGCGAAGAGGGTCTTCGGGGAGCAGTACTTC
CASSGQGAKRVFGEQYF
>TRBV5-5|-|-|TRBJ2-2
TGTGCCAGCAGCCAAGGGGGGGCCGGGGAGCTGTTTTTT
CASSQGGAGELFF
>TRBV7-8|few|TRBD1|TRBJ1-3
TGTGCCAGCAGCTGGACGACAGGGGCGCTGAACTCTGGAAACACCATATATTTT
CASSWTTGALNSGNTIYF
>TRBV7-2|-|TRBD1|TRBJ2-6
TGTGCCAGCAGCCTACAGGGGGCTGGGGCCAACGTCCTGACTTTC
CASSLQGAGANVLTF
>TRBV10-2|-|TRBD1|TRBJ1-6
TGCGCCAGCAGTGAATCGCACCGGGACAGCGGTTCACCCCTCCACTTT
CASSESHRDSGSPLHF
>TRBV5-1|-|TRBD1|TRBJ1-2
TGCGCCAGTCGCGACTCACAGGGGAACTATGGCTACACCTTC
CASRDSQGNYGYTF
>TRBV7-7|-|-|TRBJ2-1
TGTGCTAGCAGCTTAGAGGCTGGGAGTAATGAGCAGTTCTTC
CASSLEAGSNEQFF
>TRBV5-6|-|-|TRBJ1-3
TGTGCCAGCAGCGTGCAGGGGCGGGGAAACACCATATATTTT
CASSVQGRGNTIYF
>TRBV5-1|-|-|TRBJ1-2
TGCGCCAGCAGCCCCACTCAGGGAAGGGCTGGCTACACCTTC
CASSPTQGRAGYTF
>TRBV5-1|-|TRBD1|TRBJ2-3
TGCGCCAGCAGCCTTCGACAGGGCAACAGGGATACGCAGTATTTT
CASSLRQGNRDTQYF
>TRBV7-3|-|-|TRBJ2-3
TGTGCCAGCAGCCGCAGTAATTCAGATACGCAGTATTTT
CASSRSNSDTQYF
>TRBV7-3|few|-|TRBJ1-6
TGTGCCAGCAGCTTACACCCCGTGGGTTCACCCCTCCACTTT
CASSLHPVGSPLHF
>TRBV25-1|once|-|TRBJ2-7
TGTGCCAGCAGTGGACATCCGCACTACGAGCAGTACTTC
CASSGHPHYEQYF
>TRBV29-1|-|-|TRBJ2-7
TGCAGCGTTGTACGGGACATCGGCTACGAGCAGTACTTC
CSVVRDIGYEQYF
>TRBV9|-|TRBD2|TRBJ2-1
TGTGCCAGCAGCGAAGGGCCTAGCGGGACCCTTTACAATGAGCAGTTCTTC
CASSEGPSGTLYNEQFF
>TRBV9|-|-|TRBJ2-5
TGTGCCAGCAGCCCGGGACACCAACAAGAGACCCAGTACTTC
CASSPGHQQETQYF
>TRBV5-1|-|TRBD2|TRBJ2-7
TGCGCCAGCAGCCCCGCTAGCGGGAGCTACGAGCAGTACTTC
CASSPASGSYEQYF
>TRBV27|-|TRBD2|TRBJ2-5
TGTGCCAGCGCCCGACCGGGACTACAAGAGACCCAGTACTTC
CASARPGLQETQYF
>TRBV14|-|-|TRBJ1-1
TGTGCCAGCAGCCAAGATTACAGCAGCGCTTTCTTT
CASSQDYSSAFF
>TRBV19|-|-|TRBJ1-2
TGTGCCAGTAGTATGGGTCCCCAGACGGGTGGCTACACCTTC
CASSMGPQTGGYTF
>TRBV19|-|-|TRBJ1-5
TGTGCCAGTAGTATAGCGAGGGTGGGCCAGCCCCAGCATTTT
CASSIARVGQPQHF
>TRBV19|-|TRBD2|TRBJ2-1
TGTGCCAGTAGTGGAAGACTAGCGGGAGGTTACAATGAGCAGTTCTTC
CASSGRLAGGYNEQFF
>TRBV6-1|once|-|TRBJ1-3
TGTGCCAGCAGTGAAGGACAGCGCTCTGGAAACACCATATATTTT
CASSEGQRSGNTIYF
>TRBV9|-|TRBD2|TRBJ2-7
TGTGCCAGCAGCGTGGGAGATAGCGGGACCTACGAGCAGTACTTC
CASSVGDSGTYEQYF
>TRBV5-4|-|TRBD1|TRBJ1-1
TGTGCCAGCAGCTTGGACAGGGGAGTAAAGGTAGTGAACACTGAAGCTTTCTTT
CASSLDRGVKVVNTEAFF
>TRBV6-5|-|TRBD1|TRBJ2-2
TGTGCCAGCAGTTTCACGGGACAGTCGTTCGGGGAGCTGTTTTTT
CASSFTGQSFGELFF
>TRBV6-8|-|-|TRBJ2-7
TGTGCCAGCAGTTCCTCAATAGACGGACCCCTCGGCCCTCTATGCGAGCAGTACTTC
CASSSSIDGPLGPLCEQYF
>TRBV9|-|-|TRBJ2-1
TGTGCCAGCAGCGTAGATCGGAATGAGCAGTTCTTC
CASSVDRNEQFF
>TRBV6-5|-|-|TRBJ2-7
TGTGCCAGCAGTTTAGACGTCTCCCGTGGCGAGCAGTACTTC
CASSLDVSRGEQYF
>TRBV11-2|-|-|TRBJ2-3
TGTGCCAGCAGCTTAGATACGTCGGCCACGTTCCAGTATTTT
CASSLDTSATFQYF
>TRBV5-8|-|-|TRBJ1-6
TGTGCCAGCAGCTTGATGGCAGATAATTCACCCCTCCACTTT
CASSLMADNSPLHF
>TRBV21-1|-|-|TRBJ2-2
TGTGCCAGCAGCACCCGGGACAGGGCGAACACCGGGGAGCTGTTTTTT
CASSTRDRANTGELFF
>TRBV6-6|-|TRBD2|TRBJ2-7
TGTGCCAGCAGTTACTCTTCGGGAGGGCCCAGGTACGAGCAGTACTTC
CASSYSSGGPRYEQYF
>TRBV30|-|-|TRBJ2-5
TGTGCCTTCGCCCCTAGCCAAAGGTTGAGTGCAGGGGAGACCCAGTACTTC
CAFAPSQRLSAGETQYF
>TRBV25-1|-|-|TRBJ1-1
TGTGCCAGCAGCCCCATCCGGGACTTTTACACTGAAGCTTTCTTT
CASSPIRDFYTEAFF
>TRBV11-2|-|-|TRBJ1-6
TGTGCCAGCAGTCTCACAGGGTATCATGATTCACCCCTCCACTTT
CASSLTGYHDSPLHF